These 27 T cell receptor beta chains share one sample of origin, sequenced in a study of CD8 T cells in Susac syndrome. Random hexamers served to reverse transcribe about 0.5 to 1 ug RNA. In TCRdb, the immunoSEQ multiplex PCR reads were re-called with MiXCR into one record per CDR3 protein. The sample lists roughly 180,000 distinct CDR3 sequences, about 93% occurring once. Sequencing was carried out using CD4+ T cells from PBMCs. These receptors all stem from a human donor with Susac syndrome.

The rearrangement links TRBV6-5 to TRBJ1-2, with 10 nucleotides matching TRBD1. The CDR3 is made up of 14 amino acids. V gave up 2 bases and J gave up 8 bases; unmatched junction bases: 5. CDR1 MNHEY and CDR2 SVGAGI come from the germline V gene. In DNA form, the CDR3 reads TGTGCCAGCAGTTACATGACAGGGGGCGAGGGCTACACCTTC. Translation gives CASSYMTGGEGYTF.

The V gene is TRBV28, the J gene TRBJ2-5; D not resolved. CDR3 length equals 13 residues. Germline CDR1 and CDR2: MDHEN and SYDVKM. Trimming removed 7 bases at V and 5 bases at J, with 14 bases between. Here the CDR3 reads CASTSDWMETQYF. CDR3 bases: TGTGCCAGCACGTCTGACTGGATGGAGACCCAGTACTTC. The entire variable domain, with the rest obtained from reference TRBV28 and TRBJ2-5, is as follows: DVKVTQSSRYLVKRTGEKVFLECVQDMDHENMFWYRQDPGLGLRLIYFSYDVKMKEKGDIPEGYSVSREKKERFSLILESASTNQTSMYLCASTSDWMETQYFGPGTRLLVL.

The table lists this clonotype with a count of one. The V and J genes are TRBV30 and TRBJ2-3, with TRBD2 matching 14 bases. The junction had 8 bases not matched to a gene; V was cut back by 2 bases and J by 10 bases. Germline V gene data show CDR1 as GTSNPN and CDR2 as SVGIG (reference sequence). This CDR3 contains 15 residues. The CDR3 DNA sequence: TGTGCCTGGAGTTTTGGGACTAGCGGGAGTGGGCCGCAGTATTTT. Amino acid sequence: CAWSFGTSGSGPQYF.

The chain links TRBV6-2 or TRBV6-3 to TRBJ1-1; 8 bases fit TRBD1. CDR1 is MNHEY, CDR2 SVGEGT, per germline. The CDR3 sequence is 12 residues long. The trim removed 6 bases at V and 7 bases at J, leaving 4 bases unmatched. As DNA, the CDR3 is TGTGCCAGCAGCAGGACAGGGAATGAAGCTTTCTTT. Translation: CASSRTGNEAFF.

This chain joins TRBV6-6 and TRBJ2-7; maybe TRBD1 (6 bases). This CDR3 has 15 residues. V lost 4 bases to trimming and J lost 0 bases, with 13 bases between them. CDR1 is MNHNY, CDR2 SVGAGI, per germline (reference sequence). The CDR3 is CASSFMDSSSYEQYF. In DNA form, the CDR3 reads TGTGCCAGCAGTTTCATGGACAGTAGCTCCTACGAGCAGTACTTC.

The chain links TRBV10-1 to TRBJ2-1; 12 positions match TRBD2. The CDR3 length is 15 residues. Per the germline V gene, CDR1 is WNHNN and CDR2 is SYGVQD (reference sequence). V lost 6 bases to trimming and J lost 9 bases; unmatched junction nucleotides: 9. CDR3 in DNA: TGCGCCAGCAGCCCTCGACTAGCGGGAGTCGCTGAGCAGTTCTTC. Translating gives CASSPRLAGVAEQFF.

This chain connects TRBV5-1 to TRBJ2-2; TRBD2 is a possible D gene (6 bases). This CDR3 is 15 amino acids long. The germline V and J ends were trimmed by 1 base and 2 bases, with 9 bases remaining between them. Germline CDR1 reads SGHRS; CDR2 reads YFSETQ. The CDR3 is CASSLSGFNTGELFF. The DNA of the CDR3 is TGCGCCAGCAGCTTGAGCGGGTTCAACACCGGGGAGCTGTTTTTT.

This rearrangement joins TRBV28 to TRBJ2-1; TRBD2 matches at 11 bases. Losses at the gene ends were 4 bases for V and 2 bases for J; bases not matched to a gene: 7. The length of the CDR3 is 17 residues. Germline assignment: CDR1 MDHEN and CDR2 SYDVKM. CDR3 bases: TGTGCCAGCAGTTCAGAAGGACTAGCGGGCCCCTACAATGAGCAGTTCTTC. Encoded protein: CASSSEGLAGPYNEQFF.

The chain carries TRBV20-1 and TRBJ2-5; TRBD1 agrees at 11 bases. CDR3 size: 20 residues. Germline-derived CDR1 and CDR2 are DFQATT and SNEGSKA (reference sequence). Losses at the gene ends were 0 bases for V and 4 bases for J; bases not matched to a gene: 19. The CDR3 is CSARDWELDRGRYIRETQYF. CDR3 bases: TGCAGTGCTAGAGATTGGGAACTGGACAGGGGGCGGTATATTCGAGAGACCCAGTACTTC.

The chain carries TRBV29-1 and TRBJ1-1; tentatively, D is TRBD1 (5 bases). Germline assignment: CDR1 SQVTM and CDR2 ANQGSEA. The CDR3 has 13 amino acids. V shed 6 bases and J shed 2 bases, with 13 bases lying between them. The CDR3 spells CSVLRVLNTEAFF. DNA of the CDR3: TGCAGCGTCCTCAGGGTTTTAAACACTGAAGCTTTCTTT.

This chain links TRBV12-3 or TRBV12-4 with TRBJ1-2; possibly TRBD1 for D (5 bases). Trimming took off 3 bases at V and 2 bases at J, with 13 bases between the two ends. CDR3 size: 15 residues. CDR3 coding DNA: TGTGCCAGCAGTTTTCGGGGCTACAGCAACTATGGCTACACCTTC. Translation gives CASSFRGYSNYGYTF.

The chain employs TRBV7-2 and TRBJ1-5; possibly TRBD1 for D (6 bases). From germline, CDR1 is SGHTA and CDR2 FQGNSA. The CDR3 length is 13 residues. V dropped 3 bases and J dropped 7 bases, with 10 bases sitting between them. The chain's CDR3 is CASSFGTFQPQHF. CDR3 DNA: TGTGCCAGCAGCTTTGGGACATTCCAGCCCCAGCATTTT.

The chain links TRBV25-1 to TRBJ2-2; 8 bases map to TRBD1. CDR1 is MGHDK and CDR2 is SYGVNS in the germline V gene. The CDR3 loop spans 15 amino acids. V dropped 4 bases and J dropped 6; count of bases not matched to a gene: 7. The CDR3 here is CASSGYRGYAGELFF. CDR3 in DNA: TGTGCCAGCAGTGGGTACAGGGGGTACGCCGGGGAGCTGTTTTTT.

The chain couples TRBV7-2 to TRBJ2-1; TRBD2 matches 9 bases. After removal of 4 bases from V and 0 bases from J, the junction contained 10 bases not matched to a gene. This CDR3 spans 18 amino acids. CDR1 SGHTA and CDR2 FQGNSA come from the germline V gene. The CDR3 sequence: CASSSRWGSGSSYNEQFF. The CDR3 coding sequence is TGTGCCAGCAGCTCTCGGTGGGGTAGCGGGAGCTCCTACAATGAGCAGTTCTTC.

The chain carries TRBV12-3 or TRBV12-4 and TRBJ2-7; TRBD1 is a possible D gene (6 bases). The CDR3 contains 16 residues. The V end was cut by 5 bases, the J end by 3 bases, with 20 bases between. The CDR3 here is CASSENTGTSVYEQYF. The CDR3 DNA follows: TGTGCCAGCAGTGAAAATACAGGGACATCCGTCTACGAGCAGTACTTC.

This chain uses TRBV7-9 with TRBJ1-4; 8 bases are shared with TRBD1. The V gene end was trimmed by 5 bases and the J gene end by 4 bases; junction bases not matched to a gene: 3. CDR3 length equals 14 residues. Germline V gives CDR1 SEHNR, CDR2 FQNEAQ (reference sequence). The CDR3 coding sequence is TGTGCCAGCAGCGCGGGACAGGATAATGAAAAACTGTTTTTT. Residues: CASSAGQDNEKLFF.

The chain carries TRBV18 and TRBJ2-7; TRBD1 might be the D (6 bases). With 2 bases removed from V and 5 bases from J, the gap between germline ends came to 19 bases. Germline assignment: CDR1 KGHSH and CDR2 LQKENI. This CDR3 is 16 amino acids long. The CDR3 region is CASSPSLGALEHEQYF. Here the CDR3 DNA reads TGTGCCAGCTCACCATCCTTGGGGGCCCTGGAGCACGAGCAGTACTTC.

This chain connects TRBV10-3 to TRBJ2-7, with D uncertain. Germline CDR1 ENHRY, CDR2 SYGVKD. The CDR3 is made up of 12 amino acids. The V end was cut by 2 bases, the J end by 2 bases, with 4 bases between. The CDR3 DNA follows: TGTGCCATCAGTGAGCTCGCCTACGAGCAGTACTTC. Protein: CAISELAYEQYF.

CDR3 protein: CSALAAPSGPLDEQYF. CDR3 sequence (DNA): TGCAGTGCATTAGCCGCTCCTAGCGGCCCCCTCGACGAGCAGTACTTC. V is TRBV20-1 and J is TRBJ2-7, with 7 nucleotides matching TRBD2. The ends lost 6 bases at V and 5 bases at J; junction bases unmatched: 19. The CDR3 runs 16 residues. Per the germline V gene, CDR1 is DFQATT and CDR2 is SNEGSKA (reference sequence).

V gene TRBV4-2 combines with J gene TRBJ1-4; no clear D gene. The CDR3 sequence is 15 residues long. CDR1 and CDR2 from the germline V gene are LGHNA and YNFKEQ. The V end lost 1 base, the J end lost 2 bases, and 8 bases lay between the germline ends. The CDR3 nucleotides read TGTGCCAGCAGCCAAGGGCCCGGGACTAATGAAAAACTGTTTTTT. This sequence encodes CASSQGPGTNEKLFF.

The chain employs TRBV30 and TRBJ2-1; D gene unclear. Germline CDR1 is GTSNPN and CDR2 is SVGIG (reference sequence). V was pared by 4 bases and J by 7 bases, with 8 bases between. This CDR3 has 11 amino acids. The CDR3: CAWTSENEQFF. For the CDR3, the DNA is TGTGCCTGGACGAGTGAAAATGAGCAGTTCTTC.

This clonotype was seen only once. In DNA form, the CDR3 reads TGTGCCAGCTCACCACCGAACGGTGGCAACACCGGGGAGCTGTTTTTT. This sequence encodes CASSPPNGGNTGELFF. This chain connects TRBV18 to TRBJ2-2; D is unclear. This CDR3 spans 16 amino acids. Germline loops: CDR1 KGHSH, CDR2 LQKENI. The V and J ends lost 0 bases and 2 bases respectively, with 10 bases between them.

Worth noting for this clonotype: A junction end diverges from the germline sequence, so it may reflect a read error. This chain links TRBV5-4 with TRBJ2-1; D might be TRBD1 (6 bases). Germline V gives CDR1 SGHNT, CDR2 YYREEE (reference sequence). The CDR3 covers 14 residues. This CDR3 reads CASSLGGPRNEQFF. CDR3 nucleotide sequence: TGTGCCAGCAGCTTGGGGGGGCCTCGCAATGAGCAATTCTTC. The full variable domain, with the rest looked up from reference TRBV5-4 and TRBJ2-1, is ETGVTQSPTHLIKTRGQQVTLRCSSQSGHNTVSWYQQALGQGPQFIFQYYREEENGRGNFPPRFSGLQFPNYSSELNVNALELDDSALYLCASSLGGPRNEQFFGPGTRLTVL.

The chain recombines TRBV28 with TRBJ1-2, with a possible D match to TRBD1 (5 bases). Deletions cut 3 bases from V and 5 bases from J, with 13 bases between. This CDR3 has 14 residues. Per the germline V gene, CDR1 is MDHEN and CDR2 is SYDVKM. The CDR3 DNA follows: TGTGCCAGCAGTTTCTGGCAGGGAGGATATGGCTACACCTTC. It specifies CASSFWQGGYGYTF.

The rearrangement uses TRBV5-4 and TRBJ2-2; 7 positions agree with TRBD1. This CDR3 spans 16 amino acids. CDR1 is SGHNT, CDR2 YYREEE, per germline (reference sequence). V dropped 4 bases and J dropped 2; count of bases not matched to a gene: 8. The CDR3 bases are TGTGCCAGCAGCGACCCGAGACAGGGCAACACCGGGGAGCTGTTTTTT. This sequence encodes CASSDPRQGNTGELFF.

The V call is TRBV5-1, the J call TRBJ1-2; D is ambiguous. The CDR3 runs 14 residues. Deletions cut 0 bases from V and 0 bases from J, with 6 bases between. Germline values: CDR1 SGHRS, CDR2 YFSETQ. CDR3 amino acids: CASSLEASNYGYTF. The CDR3, as DNA: TGCGCCAGCAGCTTGGAGGCATCTAACTATGGCTACACCTTC.

J is TRBJ1-1 and V is TRBV12-3 or TRBV12-4; TRBD1 is a possible D gene (5 bases). This CDR3 is 14 amino acids long. Trimming pared 4 bases from V and 1 base from J, leaving 10 bases between. The CDR3 is CASSSGGWNTEAFF. CDR3 nucleotides: TGTGCCAGCAGTTCTGGGGGGTGGAACACTGAAGCTTTCTTT.